The sequence of this TCR beta chain was determined in a study of shared clonotypes between healthy human individuals. Broader study findings: A handful of donors shared around 5.2% of their naive CD4 clonotypes.

TCRdb's copy holds only in-frame clones and misses some; the assay was immunoSEQ multiplex PCR. The table records a few million clones, roughly 92% of them present only once. Germline lookup yields CDR1 ENHRY and CDR2 SYGVKD. V shed 2 bases and J 5 bases; nucleotides not matched to a gene: 4. The CDR3 is 15 residues long. Worth noting for this clone: Its cognate antigen is unknown.

This clonotype was sampled from a man aged 18 to 35 in good health. The chain combines TRBV10-3 with TRBJ1-4, with 8 bases that match TRBD1. Sequences were obtained from naive CD4+ T cells sorted from blood. This sample's subset: CD45RA+ positively selected. The CDR3 bases are TGTGCCATCAGTGAGACCCGGGACAGGAATGAAAAACTGTTTTTT. Amino acids: CAISETRDRNEKLFF.